The rows below give T cell receptor beta chains drawn from one sample of a study of blood T cell repertoires in COVID-19. The table came from immunoSEQ multiplex PCR; TCRdb's copy has only in-frame clones and leaves some out. The sample contains 70,000 to 90,000 clones, about 74% of which appear only once. Material: peripheral blood. The receptors originated from a human donor with acute or convalescent COVID-19. The donor label of this sample is uncertain. Each CDR3 is given with its conserved first and last residue. Each record gives: CDR3 protein, CDR3 DNA, J gene, V gene, D gene, clone size. The D gene is left open where the match is weak. Where a row states a size, it is once, few, many or the class of an expanded clone; other rows omit it.

CASSSSGTRQETQYF | TGTGCCAGCAGCTCTAGCGGGACCAGGCAAGAGACCCAGTACTTC | TRBJ2-5 | TRBV5-4 | TRBD2 | -
CASTPGLRTSYNEKLFF | TGTGCCAGTACCCCGGGACTGAGGACTAGTTATAATGAAAAACTGTTTTTT | TRBJ1-4 | TRBV19 | - | -
CASSFTPGRTYIYF | TGTGCCAGCAGTTTCACCCCAGGGAGGACGTACATATATTTT | TRBJ1-3 | TRBV6-6 | - | -
CASSPWDSTGELFF | TGCGCCAGCAGCCCATGGGACAGCACCGGGGAGCTGTTTTTT | TRBJ2-2 | TRBV5-1 | TRBD1 | -
CASSEAREQYF | TGTGCCAGCAGTGAAGCGCGCGAGCAGTACTTC | TRBJ2-7 | TRBV6-1 | - | -
CASSSTYRHSNQPQHF | TGTGCCAGTAGTTCGACCTACAGGCATAGCAATCAGCCCCAGCATTTT | TRBJ1-5 | TRBV19 | - | -
CASTLSGANVLTF | TGTGCCAGCACCCTCTCTGGGGCCAACGTCCTGACTTTC | TRBJ2-6 | TRBV11-2 | - | -
CASSPGQGRDEKLFF | TGTGCCAGCAGCCCCGGACAGGGGAGGGATGAAAAACTGTTTTTT | TRBJ1-4 | TRBV5-8 | TRBD1 | -
CASTRGVNEQFF | TGTGCCAGCACGCGGGGGGTCAATGAGCAGTTCTTC | TRBJ2-1 | TRBV6-5 | TRBD2 | -
CASSPGLALANTGELFF | TGTGCCAGCAGCCCGGGACTAGCGCTGGCGAACACCGGGGAGCTGTTTTTT | TRBJ2-2 | TRBV3-1/TRBV3-2 | TRBD2 | -
CASSLLILYEQYF | TGTGCCAGCAGTTTACTAATACTATACGAGCAGTACTTC | TRBJ2-7 | TRBV28 | - | few
CSARGGDIQYF | TGCAGTGCTAGAGGAGGGGACATCCAGTACTTC | TRBJ2-5 | TRBV20-1 | - | -
CASSLSTSGTRGTDTQYF | TGCGCCAGCAGCTTGTCGACTAGCGGGACCCGGGGCACAGATACGCAGTATTTT | TRBJ2-3 | TRBV5-1 | TRBD2 | -
CASSVAGGWDEQFF | TGTGCCAGCAGCGTAGCGGGGGGCTGGGATGAGCAGTTCTTC | TRBJ2-1 | TRBV9 | - | few
CASRKHRTSGALGYEQYF | TGTGCAAGTCGCAAACATAGGACTAGCGGGGCCCTCGGCTACGAGCAGTACTTC | TRBJ2-7 | TRBV12-2 | - | -
CASSLGGMRPIYF | TGTGCCAGCAGCCTTGGGGGGATGAGACCCATATATTTT | TRBJ1-3 | TRBV7-2 | - | -
CASSFTPGTGVNEQFF | TGTGCCAGCAGCTTCACCCCCGGGACAGGGGTGAATGAGCAGTTCTTC | TRBJ2-1 | TRBV13 | TRBD1 | -
CASSSDREGKTGELFF | TGTGCCAGCAGCTCCGACAGGGAAGGTAAAACCGGGGAGCTGTTTTTT | TRBJ2-2 | TRBV5-6 | TRBD1 | -
CASSLGDRSYNEQFF | TGTGCCAGCAGCTTAGGGGACAGGTCCTACAATGAGCAGTTCTTC | TRBJ2-1 | TRBV11-3 | TRBD1 | -
CATSREGLAASTDTQYF | TGTGCCACCAGCAGAGAAGGACTAGCGGCGAGCACAGATACGCAGTATTTT | TRBJ2-3 | TRBV15 | TRBD2 | -
CASSRTGVSYNEQFF | TGTGCCAGCAGCCGGACAGGGGTTTCGTACAATGAGCAGTTCTTC | TRBJ2-1 | TRBV7-3 | TRBD1 | -
CASSLGETQYF | TGTGCCAGCAGCCTCGGAGAGACCCAGTACTTC | TRBJ2-5 | TRBV3-1/TRBV3-2 | - | -
CASSRGHQGTEAFF | TGTGCCAGCAGCCGGGGACACCAGGGAACTGAAGCTTTCTTT | TRBJ1-1 | TRBV14 | - | -
CAWSGERDYNEQFF | TGTGCCTGGAGTGGGGAGCGGGACTACAATGAGCAGTTCTTC | TRBJ2-1 | TRBV30 | TRBD2 | -
CASSSDRLAGDNEQFF | TGTGCCAGCAGTTCGGACCGACTAGCGGGGGACAATGAGCAGTTCTTC | TRBJ2-1 | TRBV6-6 | TRBD2 | -
CASTRRVSYEQYF | TGTGCCAGCACCCGCAGGGTTTCCTACGAGCAGTACTTC | TRBJ2-7 | TRBV28 | - | -
CASSPRDRLIEAFF | TGTGCCAGCTCACCCCGGGACAGACTTATTGAAGCTTTCTTT | TRBJ1-1 | TRBV18 | TRBD1 | -
CASSLYRGSHGYTF | TGTGCCAGCAGCTTGTACAGGGGATCTCATGGCTACACCTTC | TRBJ1-2 | TRBV5-5 | TRBD1 | -
CASSMSRGEETQYF | TGTGCCAGTAGTATGAGCAGGGGGGAGGAGACCCAGTACTTC | TRBJ2-5 | TRBV19 | - | -
CASSTYGLAGGPLYEQFF | TGTGCCAGCAGCACGTACGGACTAGCGGGAGGGCCGCTTTATGAGCAGTTCTTC | TRBJ2-1 | TRBV27 | TRBD2 | few
CASSVVSGGANEQFF | TGTGCCAGCAGCGTAGTCAGCGGGGGGGCTAATGAGCAGTTCTTC | TRBJ2-1 | TRBV9 | TRBD2 | -
CASRDRGNQPQHF | TGTGCCAGCAGGGACAGGGGCAATCAGCCCCAGCATTTT | TRBJ1-5 | TRBV6-5 | TRBD1 | -
CATSDSGELWNTEAFF | TGTGCCACCAGTGATTCAGGCGAGCTATGGAACACTGAAGCTTTCTTT | TRBJ1-1 | TRBV24-1 | - | -
CASSSVSSYNEQFF | TGTGCCAGCAGTTCGGTGAGCTCCTACAATGAGCAGTTCTTC | TRBJ2-1 | TRBV25-1 | - | -
CASSRPGQGNEKLFF | TGTGCCAGTAGTAGACCGGGACAGGGGAATGAAAAACTGTTTTTT | TRBJ1-4 | TRBV19 | TRBD1 | -
CASSSRQARYGYTF | TGTGCCAGCAGCTCTAGACAGGCCCGCTATGGCTACACCTTC | TRBJ1-2 | TRBV11-2 | - | -
CASTRSRSSNQPQHF | TGTGCCAGCACTCGGTCTCGGAGTAGCAATCAGCCCCAGCATTTT | TRBJ1-5 | TRBV2 | - | few
CALGPRTGENEQFF | TGTGCCCTCGGGCCCCGGACAGGGGAGAATGAGCAGTTCTTC | TRBJ2-1 | TRBV10-3 | TRBD1 | -
CASSNGVLAGRETQYF | TGTGCCAGCAGTAATGGGGTCCTAGCGGGAAGAGAGACCCAGTACTTC | TRBJ2-5 | TRBV28 | TRBD2 | -
CASSLGGNTEAFF | TGTGCCAGCAGCTTAGGCGGGAACACTGAAGCTTTCTTT | TRBJ1-1 | TRBV11-3 | - | -
CASRQGLNTGELFF | TGTGCCAGTAGACAGGGGCTGAACACCGGGGAGCTGTTTTTT | TRBJ2-2 | TRBV19 | TRBD1 | -
CASSDEQGPPYTF | TGTGCCAGCAGCGATGAACAGGGGCCTCCCTACACCTTC | TRBJ1-2 | TRBV5-6 | TRBD1 | -
CASQRERNTEAFF | TGTGCCAGCCAGCGAGAGCGAAACACTGAAGCTTTCTTT | TRBJ1-1 | TRBV2 | - | -
CASSPTTVMNTEAFF | TGTGCCAGCAGCCCCACGACAGTTATGAACACTGAAGCTTTCTTT | TRBJ1-1 | TRBV9 | - | -
CASSRTNYGYTF | TGTGCCAGCAGCAGGACAAACTATGGCTACACCTTC | TRBJ1-2 | TRBV28 | - | few
CASSSFGDRNQPQHF | TGTGCCAGCAGTTCTTTTGGGGACAGGAATCAGCCCCAGCATTTT | TRBJ1-5 | TRBV6-5 | TRBD1 | -
CASSLAGTTNYGYTF | TGCGCCAGCAGCTTGGCGGGGACTACTAACTATGGCTACACCTTC | TRBJ1-2 | TRBV5-1 | - | few
CASSLKPGQVSPQHF | TGTGCCAGCAGTTTGAAGCCGGGACAGGTCAGTCCCCAGCATTTT | TRBJ1-5 | TRBV27 | TRBD1 | -
CASSPLGLAYEQYF | TGTGCCAGCTCCCCTCTCGGACTAGCCTACGAGCAGTACTTC | TRBJ2-7 | TRBV18 | TRBD2 | -
CASSEKATGTEAFF | TGTGCCAGCAGTGAAAAAGCTACGGGGACTGAAGCTTTCTTT | TRBJ1-1 | TRBV2 | - | -
CASSLSYEQYF | TGTGCCAGCAGTCTCTCCTACGAGCAGTACTTC | TRBJ2-7 | TRBV2 | - | -
CASRPDSLYGYTF | TGTGCCAGCAGACCCGACAGCCTCTATGGCTACACCTTC | TRBJ1-2 | TRBV28 | - | -
CASSLTGNTEAFF | TGTGCCAGCAGCTTAACCGGGAACACTGAAGCTTTCTTT | TRBJ1-1 | TRBV7-6 | - | -
CASSPSGTRGSYEQYF | TGTGCCAGCAGCCCGTCCGGGACTAGGGGCTCCTACGAGCAGTACTTC | TRBJ2-7 | TRBV28 | TRBD2 | -
CASSYSRDRGSHEQYF | TGTGCCAGCAGTTACTCCCGGGACAGGGGGTCCCACGAGCAGTACTTC | TRBJ2-7 | TRBV6-6 | TRBD1 | -
CATSVPGLAGPVGADTQYF | TGTGCCACCAGTGTTCCGGGACTAGCGGGGCCCGTCGGTGCAGATACGCAGTATTTT | TRBJ2-3 | TRBV24-1 | TRBD2 | -
CASRPQGNNFGNQPQHF | TGTGCCAGCAGGCCACAGGGGAATAATTTTGGCAATCAGCCCCAGCATTTT | TRBJ1-5 | TRBV5-8 | TRBD1 | -
CSARGDTEAFF | TGCAGTGCCCGAGGCGACACTGAAGCTTTCTTT | TRBJ1-1 | TRBV20-1 | - | -
CASSRSRGEQYF | TGTGCCAGCAGCCGCTCAAGAGGCGAGCAGTACTTC | TRBJ2-7 | TRBV3-1/TRBV3-2 | - | -